The 5 T cell receptor beta chains below come from one sample, sequenced in a study of cytomegalovirus exposure and HLA in healthy donors. PCR was performed using 60 Vbeta and 13 Jbeta primers. Sequencing used immunoSEQ multiplex PCR; TCRdb keeps in-frame clones, though not all of them. Found here are around 220,000 clones, 60% to 80% of them singletons; the top ten hold 1.8%. The sequenced sample was PBMCs. These receptors all stem from a woman aged 25 to 39 in good health and CMV-seronegative.

V gene TRBV10-2 combines with J gene TRBJ1-5, with TRBD1 as a possible D gene (6 bases). The length of the CDR3 is 14 residues. V lost 6 bases and J 5 bases, leaving 14 bases between the germline ends. CDR1 is WSHSY and CDR2 is SAAADI in the germline V gene. CDR3 in DNA: TGCGCCAGCAGCCCTCACAGGGAAGATCAGCCCCAGCATTTT. Encoded protein: CASSPHREDQPQHF.

This clone was detected only once. This chain connects TRBV9 to TRBJ2-1; D perhaps matches TRBD1 (6 bases). CDR1 and CDR2 from the germline V gene are SGDLS and YYNGEE. The ends were cut back, 6 bases at V and 5 bases at J, with 15 bases in the middle. The CDR3 length is 14 residues. CDR3 loop: CASNIGQPNNEQFF. The CDR3 coding sequence is TGTGCCAGCAATATAGGACAGCCGAACAATGAGCAGTTCTTC.

The chain has TRBV5-1 and TRBJ2-1; D is perhaps TRBD1 (7 bases). Germline loops: CDR1 SGHRS, CDR2 YFSETQ. This CDR3 is 15 amino acids long. V dropped 4 bases and J dropped 4 bases, with 15 bases sitting between them. Here the CDR3 reads CASSVGGTEYNEQFF. The CDR3 DNA is TGCGCCAGCAGCGTAGGCGGGACAGAGTACAATGAGCAGTTCTTC.

This sequence joins TRBV25-1 and TRBJ2-1, with TRBD2 as a possible D gene (5 bases). V was shortened by 1 base and J by 7 bases, with 11 bases between the two germline ends. CDR1 MGHDK and CDR2 SYGVNS come from the germline V gene. The CDR3 length is 14 residues. The CDR3, as DNA: TGTGCCAGCAGTGAATTATACGGGGAGAATGAGCAGTTCTTC. Translated: CASSELYGENEQFF.

This clone was seen just once. V and J are TRBV9 and TRBJ1-4; the match to TRBD1 covers 7 bases. Per germline, CDR1 SGDLS and CDR2 YYNGEE. There are 17 residues in the CDR3. V shed 2 bases, J shed 0 bases, and the junction held 7 bases outside the gene matches. The CDR3 spells CASSVRGRGSTNEKLFF. The DNA of the CDR3 is TGTGCCAGCAGCGTCCGGGGCAGGGGGTCAACTAATGAAAAACTGTTTTTT.